This T cell receptor beta chain was found in a study of shared clonotypes between healthy human individuals. Assay runs were performed at deep level. Produced via immunoSEQ multiplex PCR; TCRdb's table is partial and in-frame only. This table has about 2.4 million clones, roughly 93% appearing once. In regard to this clone: Its matching antigen is unknown.

Study-level findings and limits: In general, naive subsets displayed greater estimated richness than memory subsets did. Sequencing depth was expected to influence donor clonotype sharing. A handful of donors had 4% to 6.5% of their naive CD4 clonotypes in common.

The sequence derives from a man aged 18-30 years in good health. Some clones in this sample may be carry-over from other donors' samples. The sequenced material came from naive CD4+ T cells from PBMCs. Subset meaning: CD45RA+ positively selected.

The DNA of the CDR3 is TGTGCCAGCAGTGACGGGACAAATAGTTACGAGCAGTACTTC. It encodes CASSDGTNSYEQYF. This chain connects TRBV6-4 to TRBJ2-7; tentative D call: TRBD1 (6 bases). The CDR3 is 14 amino acids. Trimming took 2 bases from V and 4 from J, leaving 12 bases between them. Looked up from germline, CDR1 is MRHNA and CDR2 is SNTAGT.